The clone carrying this TCR beta chain was seen repeatedly, ten times or more. Its antigen is undetermined. Germline CDR1 reads SGDLS; CDR2 reads YYNGEE. CDR3 length: 14 residues. Trimming removed 0 bases at V and 5 bases at J, with 10 bases between. This sample stems from a study of metastatic and nonmetastatic thyroid tumors. Study-level points and caveats: The study reportedly found significantly higher TCR beta diversity in malignant thyroid tumors than benign nodules, in blood and tumor.

Patients were all untreated before their thyroid surgery. Methods used by the authors: In papillary thyroid cancer, a distant-metastasis classifier was built using CDR3 differences across clinicopathological groups. Via MiXCR, TCRdb re-called the PCR reads. It is TCRdb's table, rather than the study itself, that gives the V and J calls and clone size. The data show approximately 25,000 clones, approximately 24% seen once. The TCR was taken from a male donor with papillary thyroid cancer or a benign thyroid nodule (not recorded which). Some clones in this sample may be carry-over from other donors' samples. Specimen: blood. J is TRBJ2-3 and V is TRBV9; D is perhaps TRBD1 or TRBD2 (5 bases each). This CDR3 is CASSVDRGGDTQYF. The CDR3 DNA reads TGTGCCAGCAGCGTAGACCGGGGCGGAGATACGCAGTATTTT.